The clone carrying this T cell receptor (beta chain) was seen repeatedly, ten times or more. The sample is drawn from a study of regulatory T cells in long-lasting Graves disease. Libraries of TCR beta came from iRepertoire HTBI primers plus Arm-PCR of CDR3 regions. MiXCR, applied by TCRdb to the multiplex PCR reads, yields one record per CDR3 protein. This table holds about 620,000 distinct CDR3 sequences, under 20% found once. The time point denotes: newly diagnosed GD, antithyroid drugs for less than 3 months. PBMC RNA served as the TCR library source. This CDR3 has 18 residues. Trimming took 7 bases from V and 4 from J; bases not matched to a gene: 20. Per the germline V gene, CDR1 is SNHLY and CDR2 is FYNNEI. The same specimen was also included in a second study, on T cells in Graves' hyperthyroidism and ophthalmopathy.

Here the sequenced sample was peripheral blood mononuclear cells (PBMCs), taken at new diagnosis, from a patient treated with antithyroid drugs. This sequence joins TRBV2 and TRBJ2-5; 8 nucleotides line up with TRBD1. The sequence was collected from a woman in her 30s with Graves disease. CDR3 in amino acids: CASTNQFYRGFGGETQYF. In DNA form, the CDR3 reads TGTGCCAGCACTAACCAATTTTACAGGGGGTTTGGAGGAGAGACCCAGTACTTC.